Below are 10 T cell receptor beta chains sequenced from a single sample in a study of shared clonotypes between healthy human individuals. The method was immunoSEQ multiplex PCR; TCRdb's version includes in-frame clones alone and lacks a portion of them. The repertoire has about 490,000 clones, roughly four fifths of them found once; the top ten carry roughly 13%. Input material: PBMCs. The receptor source for this set is a woman aged 40-49 years in good health. Some clones in this sample may be carry-over from other donors' samples.

This clone has more than one count but fewer than ten. This chain connects TRBV18 to TRBJ1-2, with unresolved D. Trimming pared 5 bases from V and 3 bases from J, leaving 7 bases between. This CDR3 has 12 residues. From germline, CDR1 is KGHSH and CDR2 LQKENI. The CDR3 region has the DNA TGTGCCAGCTCAGAAACAGACTATGGCTACACCTTC. Translated: CASSETDYGYTF. Based on the CDR3 plus reference TRBV18 and TRBJ1-2, the full variable domain is NAGVMQNPRHLVRRRGQEARLRCSPMKGHSHVYWYRQLPEEGLKFMVYLQKENIIDESGMPKERFSAEFPKEGPSILRIQQVVRGDSAAYFCASSETDYGYTFGSGTRLTVV.

This clone was seen more than once but under ten times. V is TRBV10-3 and J is TRBJ2-7; TRBD1 matches at 9 bases. The V and J ends lost 10 bases and 4 bases, in that order; junction bases with no gene match: 8. This CDR3 spans 13 amino acids. Germline V gives CDR1 ENHRY, CDR2 SYGVKD. CDR3 residues: CATSGTGNYEQYF. In DNA form, the CDR3 reads TGTGCCACCTCCGGGACAGGGAATTACGAGCAGTACTTC.

This clone was picked up one time. This chain uses TRBV28 with TRBJ1-2; no reliable D call. The CDR3 sequence is 13 residues long. V lost 3 bases, J lost 7 bases, and 12 bases lay in between. CDR1 MDHEN and CDR2 SYDVKM come from the germline V gene. Here the CDR3 reads CASSFFGSSGYTF. In DNA, the CDR3 is TGTGCCAGCAGTTTTTTCGGCAGCTCTGGCTACACCTTC.

This sequence joins TRBV18 and TRBJ2-1; D possibly corresponds to TRBD1 (6 bases). Trimming removed 6 bases from V and 6 bases from J, with 18 bases in between. CDR1 and CDR2 (germline): KGHSH, LQKENI. There are 15 residues in the CDR3. The CDR3 protein is CASSQQGQTLNEQFF. CDR3 nucleotides: TGTGCCAGCTCGCAGCAAGGACAGACGCTCAATGAGCAGTTCTTC.

The chain links TRBV28 to TRBJ1-2; 10 bases agree with TRBD1. This CDR3 has 15 residues. Unmatched junction bases numbered 5, after V lost 4 bases and J lost 3 bases. The germline gives CDR1 MDHEN, CDR2 SYDVKM. The CDR3 here is CASSSRDRGHYGYTF. The CDR3 DNA is TGTGCCAGCAGTTCAAGGGACAGGGGCCACTATGGCTACACCTTC.

This clone was seen more than once but under ten times. CDR3 sequence reads: CASSWSGRETQYF. CDR3 sequence (DNA): TGTGCCAGCAGCTGGTCAGGGAGGGAGACCCAGTACTTC. The rearrangement joins TRBV5-6 to TRBJ2-5; maybe TRBD2 (6 bases). The CDR3 contains 13 residues. Between the trimmed V and J ends, which lost 3 bases and 5 bases, there was a span of 11 bases. From germline, CDR1 is SGHDT and CDR2 YYEEEE.

The CDR3 spells CASRPRRVNTEAFF. CDR3 nucleotide sequence: TGTGCCAGTAGGCCTCGGAGAGTGAACACTGAAGCTTTCTTT. The chain combines TRBV19 with TRBJ1-1; D is undetermined. The CDR3 covers 14 residues. Germline V gene lookup returns CDR1 LNHDA and CDR2 SQIVND (reference sequence). V shed 6 bases and J shed 0 bases, with 11 bases lying between them.

This chain connects TRBV30 to TRBJ2-7; 7 bases match TRBD1. From germline, CDR1 is GTSNPN and CDR2 SVGIG (reference sequence). The J segment lost 4 bases and the V segment lost 3 bases, leaving 0 bases of the junction unmatched. CDR3 size: 11 residues. CDR3 residues: CAWRTGYEQYF. CDR3 sequence (DNA): TGTGCCTGGAGGACAGGGTACGAGCAGTACTTC.

To note about this clone: One base separates it from a far larger clone, so it is likely a read error. Other DNA sequences in this sample translate to the same CDR3. This chain joins TRBV29-1 and TRBJ2-3, with 9 positions matching TRBD2. The CDR3 extends over 15 amino acids. CDR1 SQVTM and CDR2 ANQGSEA come from the germline V gene. The CDR3 loop is CSVGLAGEITDTQYF. The CDR3 DNA sequence: TGCAGTGTTGGTTTAGCGGGAGAGATCACAGATACGCAGTATTTT.

In its sample, this clone was seen a few times. The J gene is TRBJ2-5, the V gene TRBV15; D may be TRBD1 (5 bases). Trimming stripped 4 bases from V and 1 base from J, with 7 bases between. Germline V gene sequence: CDR1 LNHNV, CDR2 YYDKDF (reference sequence). The CDR3 is made up of 13 amino acids. The DNA of the CDR3 is TGTGCCACCAGCATGGACACCCAAGAGACCCAGTACTTC. Amino acids: CATSMDTQETQYF.